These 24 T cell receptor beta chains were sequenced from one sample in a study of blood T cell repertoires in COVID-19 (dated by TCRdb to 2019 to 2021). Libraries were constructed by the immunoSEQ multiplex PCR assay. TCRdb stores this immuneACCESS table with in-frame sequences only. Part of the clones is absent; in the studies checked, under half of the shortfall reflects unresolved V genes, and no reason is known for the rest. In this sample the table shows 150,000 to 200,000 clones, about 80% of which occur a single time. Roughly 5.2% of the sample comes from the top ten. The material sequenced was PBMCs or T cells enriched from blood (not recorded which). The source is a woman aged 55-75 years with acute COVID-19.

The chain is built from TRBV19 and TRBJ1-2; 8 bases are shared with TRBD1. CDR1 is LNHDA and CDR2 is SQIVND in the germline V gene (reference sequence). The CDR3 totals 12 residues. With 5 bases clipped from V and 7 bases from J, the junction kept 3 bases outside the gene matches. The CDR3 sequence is CASSGQGFGYTF. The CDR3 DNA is TGTGCCAGTAGTGGACAGGGATTTGGCTACACCTTC.

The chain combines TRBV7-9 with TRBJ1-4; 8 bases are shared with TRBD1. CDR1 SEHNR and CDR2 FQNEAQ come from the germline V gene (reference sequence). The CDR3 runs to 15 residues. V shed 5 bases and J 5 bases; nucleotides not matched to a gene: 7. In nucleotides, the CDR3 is TGTGCCAGCAGCCCTCTGTCAGGGGGCAATGAAAAACTGTTTTTT. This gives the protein CASSPLSGGNEKLFF.

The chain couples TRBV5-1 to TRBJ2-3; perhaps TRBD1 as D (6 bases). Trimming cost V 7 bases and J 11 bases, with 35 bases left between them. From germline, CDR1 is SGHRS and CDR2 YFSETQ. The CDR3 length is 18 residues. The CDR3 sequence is CASSPSPSVQGAGKGQYF. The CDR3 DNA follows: TGCGCCAGCTCCCCTTCCCCTTCTGTACAGGGCGCTGGGAAGGGGCAGTATTTT.

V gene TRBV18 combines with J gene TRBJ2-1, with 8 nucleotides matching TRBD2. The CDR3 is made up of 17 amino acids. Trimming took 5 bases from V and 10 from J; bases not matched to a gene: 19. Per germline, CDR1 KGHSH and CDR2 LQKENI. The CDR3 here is CASSRARAGEVAGEQFF. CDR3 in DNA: TGTGCCAGCTCAAGAGCCCGGGCAGGGGAAGTAGCGGGAGAGCAGTTCTTC.

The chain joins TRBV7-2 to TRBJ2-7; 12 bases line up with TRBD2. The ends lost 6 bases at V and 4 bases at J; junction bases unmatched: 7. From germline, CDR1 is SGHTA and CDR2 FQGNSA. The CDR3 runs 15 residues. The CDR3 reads CASRTSGSAGYEQYF. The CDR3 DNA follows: TGTGCCAGCAGGACTAGCGGGAGCGCCGGGTACGAGCAGTACTTC.

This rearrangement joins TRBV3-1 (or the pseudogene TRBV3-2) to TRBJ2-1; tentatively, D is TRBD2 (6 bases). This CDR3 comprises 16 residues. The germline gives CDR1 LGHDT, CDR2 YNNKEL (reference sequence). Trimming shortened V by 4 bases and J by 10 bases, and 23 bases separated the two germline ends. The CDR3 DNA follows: TGTGCCAGCAGCCCAATATCGGTGACTAGGGTGAAAGAGCAGTTCTTC. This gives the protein CASSPISVTRVKEQFF.

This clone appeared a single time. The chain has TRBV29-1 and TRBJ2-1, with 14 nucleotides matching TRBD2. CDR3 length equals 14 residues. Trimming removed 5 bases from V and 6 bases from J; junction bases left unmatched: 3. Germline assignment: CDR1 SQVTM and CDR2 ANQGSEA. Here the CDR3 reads CSVPTSGRANEQFF. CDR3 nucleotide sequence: TGCAGCGTTCCGACTAGCGGGAGGGCCAATGAGCAGTTCTTC.

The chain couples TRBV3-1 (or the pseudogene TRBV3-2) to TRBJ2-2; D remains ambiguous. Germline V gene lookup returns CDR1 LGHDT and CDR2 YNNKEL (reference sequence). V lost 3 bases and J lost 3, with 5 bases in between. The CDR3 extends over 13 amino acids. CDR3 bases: TGTGCCAGCAGCCAGTTAGACACCGGGGAGCTGTTTTTT. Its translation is CASSQLDTGELFF.

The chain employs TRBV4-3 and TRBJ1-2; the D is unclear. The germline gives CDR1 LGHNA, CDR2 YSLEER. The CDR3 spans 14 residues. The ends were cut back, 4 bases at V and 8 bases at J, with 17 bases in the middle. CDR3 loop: CASSPGSISGGYTF. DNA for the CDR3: TGCGCCAGCAGCCCCGGGAGCATTTCGGGGGGCTACACCTTC.

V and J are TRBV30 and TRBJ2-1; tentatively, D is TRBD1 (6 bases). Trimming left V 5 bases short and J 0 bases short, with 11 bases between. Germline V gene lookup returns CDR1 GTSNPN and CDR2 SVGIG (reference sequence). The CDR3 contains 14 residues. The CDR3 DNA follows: TGTGCCTGGGGCATGGGGGCCTCCTACAATGAGCAGTTCTTC. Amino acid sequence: CAWGMGASYNEQFF.

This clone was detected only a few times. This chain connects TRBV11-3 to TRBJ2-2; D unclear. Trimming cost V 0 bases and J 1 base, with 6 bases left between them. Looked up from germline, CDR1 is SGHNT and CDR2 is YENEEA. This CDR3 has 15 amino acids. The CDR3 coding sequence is TGTGCCAGCAGCTTAGATCCTGTGAACACCGGGGAGCTGTTTTTT. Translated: CASSLDPVNTGELFF.

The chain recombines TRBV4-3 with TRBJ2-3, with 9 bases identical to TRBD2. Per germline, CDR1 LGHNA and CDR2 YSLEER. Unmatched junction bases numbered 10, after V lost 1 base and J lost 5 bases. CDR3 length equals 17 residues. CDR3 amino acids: CASSQVSRGGLGDTQYF. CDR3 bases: TGCGCCAGCAGCCAAGTGTCGCGGGGGGGCCTGGGAGATACGCAGTATTTT.

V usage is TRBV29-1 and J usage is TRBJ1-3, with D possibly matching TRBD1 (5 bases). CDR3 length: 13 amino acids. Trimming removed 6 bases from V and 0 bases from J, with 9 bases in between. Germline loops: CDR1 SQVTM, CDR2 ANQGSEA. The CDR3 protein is CSVGGLSGNTIYF. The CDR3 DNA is TGCAGCGTGGGGGGACTCTCTGGAAACACCATATATTTT.

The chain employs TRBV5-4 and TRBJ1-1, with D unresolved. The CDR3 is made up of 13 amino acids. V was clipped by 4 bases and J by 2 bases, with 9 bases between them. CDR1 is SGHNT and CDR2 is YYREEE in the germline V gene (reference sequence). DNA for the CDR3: TGTGCCAGCAGCGTGGACGGTAACACTGAAGCTTTCTTT. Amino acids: CASSVDGNTEAFF.

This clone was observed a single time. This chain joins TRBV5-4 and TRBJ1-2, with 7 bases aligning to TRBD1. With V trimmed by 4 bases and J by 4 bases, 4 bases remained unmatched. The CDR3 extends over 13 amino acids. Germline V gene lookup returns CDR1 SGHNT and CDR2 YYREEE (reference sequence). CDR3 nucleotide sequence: TGTGCCAGCAGCCACTCAGGGGGCTATGGCTACACCTTC. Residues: CASSHSGGYGYTF.

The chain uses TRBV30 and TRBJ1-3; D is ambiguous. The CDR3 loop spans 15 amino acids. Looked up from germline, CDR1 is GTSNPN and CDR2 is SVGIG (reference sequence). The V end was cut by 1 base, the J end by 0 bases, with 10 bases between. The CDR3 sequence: CAWSAPGTSGNTIYF. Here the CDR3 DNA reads TGTGCCTGGAGTGCCCCAGGCACCTCTGGAAACACCATATATTTT. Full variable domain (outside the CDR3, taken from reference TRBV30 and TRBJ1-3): SQTIHQWPATLVQPVGSPLSLECTVEGTSNPNLYWYRQAAGRGLQLLFYSVGIGQISSEVPQNLSASRPQDRQFILSSKKLLLSDSGFYLCAWSAPGTSGNTIYFGEGSWLTVV.

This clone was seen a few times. Here the CDR3 DNA reads TGTGCCAGCAGTTTGGGACAGCCGATGGAAGCTTTCTTT. It yields the protein CASSLGQPMEAFF. The chain links TRBV12-3 or TRBV12-4 to TRBJ1-1; TRBD1 matches 7 bases. The CDR3 length is 13 residues. Germline trimming cut 3 bases from V and 8 bases from J; bases unmatched to any gene: 6.

The CDR3 DNA is TGTGCCAGCAGTCGCCCGGGAGGTCCTAATGAGCAGTTCTTC. It is translated as CASSRPGGPNEQFF. The rearrangement joins TRBV7-2 to TRBJ2-1; 7 nucleotides line up with TRBD2. Unmatched junction bases numbered 9, after V lost 6 bases and J lost 7 bases. Germline CDR1 and CDR2: SGHTA and FQGNSA. The CDR3 covers 14 residues.

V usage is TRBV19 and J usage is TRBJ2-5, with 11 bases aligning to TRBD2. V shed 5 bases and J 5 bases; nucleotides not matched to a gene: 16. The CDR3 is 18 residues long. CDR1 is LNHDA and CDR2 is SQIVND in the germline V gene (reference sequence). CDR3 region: CASSLGRTSGLWEETQYF. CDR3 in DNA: TGTGCCAGTAGTTTGGGTCGGACTAGCGGGCTATGGGAGGAGACCCAGTACTTC.

The CDR3 bases are TGCGCCAGCAGGGCCGATCTGCGGGATACGCAGTATTTT. Protein product: CASRADLRDTQYF. This chain uses TRBV10-1 with TRBJ2-3; D is unclear. CDR1 is WNHNN, CDR2 SYGVQD, per germline (reference sequence). The CDR3 has 13 residues. Trimming pared 6 bases from V and 6 bases from J, leaving 13 bases between.

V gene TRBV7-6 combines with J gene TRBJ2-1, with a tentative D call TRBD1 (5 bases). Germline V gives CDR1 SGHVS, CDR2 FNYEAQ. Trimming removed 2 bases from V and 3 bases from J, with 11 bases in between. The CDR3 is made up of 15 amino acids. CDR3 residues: CASSLQGTNYNEQFF. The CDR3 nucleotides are TGTGCCAGCAGCTTACAGGGAACTAACTACAATGAGCAGTTCTTC.

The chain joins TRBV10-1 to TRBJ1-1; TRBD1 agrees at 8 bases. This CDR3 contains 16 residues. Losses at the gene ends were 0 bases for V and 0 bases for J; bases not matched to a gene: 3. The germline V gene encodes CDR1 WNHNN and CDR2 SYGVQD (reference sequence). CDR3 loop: CASSESKGQVNTEAFF. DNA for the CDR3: TGCGCCAGCAGTGAGTCGAAGGGACAGGTGAACACTGAAGCTTTCTTT.

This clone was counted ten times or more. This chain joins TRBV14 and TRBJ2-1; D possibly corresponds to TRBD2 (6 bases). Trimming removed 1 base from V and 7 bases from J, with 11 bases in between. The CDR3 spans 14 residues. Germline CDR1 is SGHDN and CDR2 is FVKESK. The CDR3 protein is CASSQGLGGNEQFF. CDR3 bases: TGTGCCAGCAGCCAAGGACTAGGAGGGAATGAGCAGTTCTTC.

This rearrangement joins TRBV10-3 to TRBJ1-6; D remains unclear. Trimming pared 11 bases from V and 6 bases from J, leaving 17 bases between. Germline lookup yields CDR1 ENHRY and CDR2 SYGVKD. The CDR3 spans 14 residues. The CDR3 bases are TGTGCCGTAGCACTGGCCCCCCTTAATTCACCCCTCCACTTT. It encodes CAVALAPLNSPLHF.